Listed below are T cell receptor beta chains from one sample, sequenced in a study of blood T cells in healthy people across ages. TCRdb independently ran MiXCR on the 5' RACE reads; one entry per CDR3 protein. The table lists 800,000 to 900,000 distinct CDR3 sequences, 62% of them singletons. The specimen was blood. The receptors were gathered from a man younger than 40 in good health. Both conserved end residues are trimmed from each CDR3. The order of the fields is D gene, V gene, CDR3 protein. A D gene is named only where the DNA matches it firmly.

d_gene: -; v_gene: TRBV3-1; CDR3aa: ASRRDGNYGYT
d_gene: -; v_gene: TRBV6-5; CDR3aa: ASSYLTARDLYNEQF
d_gene: TRBD1; v_gene: TRBV12-3/TRBV12-4; CDR3aa: ASSLLRGQGQETQY
d_gene: TRBD1; v_gene: TRBV4-1; CDR3aa: ASSQGDRVVGDTQY
d_gene: TRBD1; v_gene: TRBV18; CDR3aa: ASSQARGRVDEQY
d_gene: -; v_gene: TRBV6-2/TRBV6-3; CDR3aa: TSSPQGSYGYT
d_gene: -; v_gene: TRBV28; CDR3aa: ASRPSRPGYT
d_gene: -; v_gene: TRBV3-1; CDR3aa: ASSQDSFQETQY
d_gene: -; v_gene: TRBV4-2; CDR3aa: ASSQAIRGDVSYEQY
d_gene: -; v_gene: TRBV2; CDR3aa: ASSEDRVDYGYT
d_gene: TRBD2; v_gene: TRBV28; CDR3aa: ASRRDYLTDTQY
d_gene: TRBD2; v_gene: TRBV20-1; CDR3aa: SASKRGGVNEQF
d_gene: -; v_gene: TRBV28; CDR3aa: ASSLSGGSGTDTQY
d_gene: TRBD2; v_gene: TRBV3-1; CDR3aa: ASSYQRGGRQQF
d_gene: TRBD1; v_gene: TRBV7-2; CDR3aa: ASSFGTTGGRETQY
d_gene: -; v_gene: TRBV13; CDR3aa: ASSLGGAWRTDTQY
d_gene: TRBD2; v_gene: TRBV12-3/TRBV12-4; CDR3aa: ASSLGTSSVSQY
d_gene: -; v_gene: TRBV29-1; CDR3aa: STSTGREWNEQF
d_gene: -; v_gene: TRBV4-1; CDR3aa: ASSQQLYGYT
d_gene: TRBD2; v_gene: TRBV3-1; CDR3aa: ASSQGGTSYNEQY
d_gene: -; v_gene: TRBV5-1; CDR3aa: ASSGRTPSTDTQY
d_gene: TRBD2; v_gene: TRBV4-3; CDR3aa: ASSHEGRGGDTQY
d_gene: -; v_gene: TRBV5-1; CDR3aa: VSSLAGVNSYEQY
d_gene: -; v_gene: TRBV12-3/TRBV12-4; CDR3aa: AITQGYQPQH
d_gene: -; v_gene: TRBV7-2; CDR3aa: ASSATGLFYEQY
d_gene: TRBD1; v_gene: TRBV3-1; CDR3aa: ASSQEDRRGYT
d_gene: TRBD1; v_gene: TRBV12-3/TRBV12-4; CDR3aa: ASSLHRGSPLYYEQY
d_gene: TRBD2; v_gene: TRBV6-1; CDR3aa: ASREGTSGYNEQF
d_gene: -; v_gene: TRBV11-2; CDR3aa: ASSLRGRGIDTQY
d_gene: -; v_gene: TRBV6-6; CDR3aa: ASSPLAAVAETQY